Below are 25 T cell receptor beta chains sequenced from a single sample in a study of blood T cells in healthy people across ages. A J-beta primer mix and a sample-barcoded 5' primer were used in a second PCR of roughly 7 to 12 cycles. MiXCR, run by TCRdb on the 5' RACE reads, gives a single entry per CDR3 protein. The table records 710,000 or so distinct CDR3 sequences, about 32% of them present only once. Sequences were obtained from blood. The receptors were gathered from a woman older than 75 in good health.

This clonotype was seen at least ten times. The gene calls are TRBV18 and TRBJ2-5; D gene ambiguous. The CDR3 totals 16 residues. Per the germline V gene, CDR1 is KGHSH and CDR2 is LQKENI. V was pared by 6 bases and J by 0 bases, with 17 bases between. CDR3 in amino acids: CASSFEIGNDQETQYF. CDR3 coding DNA: TGTGCCAGCTCGTTTGAGATCGGAAACGACCAAGAGACCCAGTACTTC.

The table lists this clonotype with a few counts. The chain recombines TRBV4-3 with TRBJ1-6; D might be TRBD1 (5 bases). V shed 0 bases and J shed 6 bases, with 9 bases lying between them. Germline V CDR1 and CDR2: LGHNA, YSLEER. The CDR3 is 15 amino acids. CDR3 sequence: CASSQDEGLNSPLHF. The CDR3 nucleotides read TGCGCCAGCAGCCAAGATGAGGGACTTAATTCACCCCTCCACTTT.

Points on this clonotype: One base away lies a much larger clone, so this may be a sequencing read error. The chain links TRBV18 to TRBJ2-1; 7 nucleotides agree with TRBD2. This CDR3 region has 16 residues. The germline V gene has CDR1 KGHSH and CDR2 LQKENI. CDR3 loop: CAGSPVLRGSYNEQFF. The CDR3 nucleotides are TGTGCCGGCTCACCGGTGCTGCGGGGGAGTTACAATGAGCAGTTCTTC.

This CDR3 reads CVGSWDSTYEQYF. DNA of the CDR3: TGTGTCGGCAGCTGGGACAGTACCTACGAGCAGTACTTC. The rearrangement joins TRBV12-3 or TRBV12-4 to TRBJ2-7, with 7 bases lining up with TRBD1. CDR3 length: 13 residues.

This clonotype was counted only a few times. One base away lies a much larger clone, so this may be a sequencing read error. The chain combines TRBV20-1 with TRBJ2-7; maybe TRBD1 (6 bases). Trimming stripped 5 bases from V and 9 bases from J, with 17 bases between. Germline V lookup: CDR1 DFQATT, CDR2 SNEGSKA (reference sequence). This CDR3 contains 12 residues. The CDR3 spells CSAPEAGAGQYF. In nucleotides, the CDR3 is TGCAGTGCTCCAGAGGCAGGGGCGGGGCAGTACTTC.

This clonotype was seen ten or more times. V gene TRBV10-3 combines with J gene TRBJ2-1, with TRBD1 matching 9 bases. This CDR3 has 15 residues. V was pared by 4 bases and J by 9 bases, with 10 bases of the junction left unmatched. CDR1 and CDR2 from the germline V gene are ENHRY and SYGVKD. The chain's CDR3 is CAISGPGQGGREQFF. In DNA form, the CDR3 reads TGTGCCATCAGTGGGCCGGGACAGGGAGGCCGTGAGCAGTTCTTC.

This clonotype was counted many times. The chain links TRBV11-2 to TRBJ2-3, with 10 bases aligning to TRBD2. J gave up 5 bases and V 5 bases, and 16 bases lay outside the gene matches. The CDR3 runs 18 residues. Germline assignment: CDR1 SGHAT and CDR2 FQNNGV. CDR3 sequence reads: CASSHPGVSSGGKDTQYF. DNA for the CDR3: TGTGCCAGCAGCCACCCTGGGGTATCTAGCGGGGGCAAAGATACGCAGTATTTT.

The rearrangement links TRBV5-1 to TRBJ2-1; 8 bases line up with TRBD2. The germline CDR1 and CDR2 sequences are SGHRS and YFSETQ. The CDR3 spans 16 residues. Unmatched junction bases numbered 7, after V lost 0 bases and J lost 5 bases. CDR3 in amino acids: CASSLEGTSLHNEQFF. The CDR3 bases are TGCGCCAGCAGCTTGGAGGGGACTAGTCTACACAATGAGCAGTTCTTC. Using reference TRBV5-1 and TRBJ2-1 for the parts outside the CDR3, the full variable domain is KAGVTQTPRYLIKTRGQQVTLSCSPISGHRSVSWYQQTPGQGLQFLFEYFSETQRNKGNFPGRFSGRQFSNSRSEMNVSTLELGDSALYLCASSLEGTSLHNEQFFGPGTRLTVL.

This clonotype has more than one count but fewer than ten. The chain is built from TRBV3-1 and TRBJ1-1, with D possibly TRBD1 on 5 matching bases. This CDR3 comprises 14 residues. The V and J ends lost 2 bases and 1 base respectively, with 8 bases between them. Germline assignment: CDR1 LGHDT and CDR2 YNNKEL (reference sequence). CDR3: CASSQLGGNTEAFF. In nucleotides, the CDR3 is TGTGCCAGCAGCCAACTGGGGGGGAACACTGAAGCTTTCTTT. Full variable domain (rest looked up from reference TRBV3-1 and TRBJ1-1): DTAVSQTPKYLVTQMGNDKSIKCEQNLGHDTMYWYKQDSKKFLKIMFSYNNKELIINETVPNRFSPKSPDKAHLNLHINSLELGDSAVYFCASSQLGGNTEAFFGQGTRLTVV.

This clonotype was detected only a few times. The chain joins TRBV20-1 to TRBJ2-7; 9 nucleotides match TRBD1. Germline assignment: CDR1 DFQATT and CDR2 SNEGSKA (reference sequence). The V and J ends lost 6 bases and 7 bases, in that order; junction bases with no gene match: 13. The length of the CDR3 is 14 residues. The CDR3 loop is CSAVPGQGPGEQYF. The CDR3 coding sequence is TGCAGTGCCGTCCCGGGACAGGGACCCGGGGAGCAGTACTTC.

The chain joins TRBV24-1 to TRBJ2-7; 9 nucleotides match TRBD1. The DNA end favors TRBJ2-5, so the J call may be wrong. The germline V gene has CDR1 KGHDR and CDR2 SFDVKD. The CDR3 spans 14 residues. CDR3 in amino acids: CATTEQGAQETQYF. The CDR3 DNA reads as TGTGCCACCACCGAACAGGGGGCTCAAGAGACCCAGTACTTC.

This clonotype has ten or more counts. The rearrangement uses TRBV7-9 and TRBJ2-7; TRBD2 might be the D (5 bases). Germline values: CDR1 SEHNR, CDR2 FQNEAQ (reference sequence). The CDR3 runs 12 residues. Trimming pared 6 bases from V and 4 bases from J, leaving 10 bases between. The CDR3 protein is CASSFGVYEQYF. Written as DNA, the CDR3 is TGTGCCAGCAGTTTCGGGGTATACGAGCAGTACTTC.

This clonotype was seen a few times. Relative to the germline gene, one junction end is altered; a read error may explain this. The chain couples TRBV27 to TRBJ2-7; D not certain. Per the germline V gene, CDR1 is MNHEY and CDR2 is SMNVEV (reference sequence). The CDR3 covers 14 residues. This CDR3 is CAGSSPVRPYEQYF. The CDR3 DNA reads as TGTGCCGGCAGTTCTCCAGTCAGACCCTACGAGCAGTACTTC.

The genes are TRBV30 and TRBJ1-2; 8 bases are a match to TRBD1. J lost 5 bases, V lost 3 bases, and 2 bases had no gene match. The CDR3 runs 12 residues. In germline, CDR1 is GTSNPN, CDR2 SVGIG (reference sequence). CDR3 loop: CAWRTGAYGYTF. The CDR3 DNA is TGTGCCTGGAGGACAGGGGCGTATGGCTACACCTTC.

To note about this clonotype: A clone one base away is much larger, so this may be a read error. The chain employs TRBV2 and TRBJ1-5; TRBD1 might be the D (5 bases). The ends were cut back, 6 bases at V and 2 bases at J, with 14 bases in the middle. Germline loops: CDR1 SNHLY, CDR2 FYNNEI. There are 15 residues in the CDR3. The CDR3 sequence is CASRWQGAGNQPQHF. The CDR3 nucleotides are TGTGCCAGCAGGTGGCAGGGCGCGGGCAATCAGCCCCAGCATTTT.

In this sample, this clonotype turned up many times. The chain links TRBV25-1 to TRBJ2-7, with TRBD2 matching 8 bases. The CDR3 covers 15 residues. CDR1 is MGHDK and CDR2 is SYGVNS in the germline V gene. V lost 6 bases, J lost 3 bases, and 10 bases stayed unmatched. The CDR3 nucleotides read TGTGCCAGCAGCGATCTGGGCGGGGGGCTCTACGAGCAGTACTTC. Protein sequence: CASSDLGGGLYEQYF.

The gene calls are TRBV6-4 and TRBJ2-3, with a possible D match to TRBD2 (6 bases). The CDR3 contains 14 residues. V gave up 3 bases and J gave up 4 bases, with 11 bases separating them. Looked up from germline, CDR1 is MRHNA and CDR2 is SNTAGT. The CDR3 region has the DNA TGTGCCAGCAGTGAGGGACTTTCGGCAGATACGCAGTATTTT. Translating gives CASSEGLSADTQYF.

The chain joins TRBV7-9 to TRBJ2-7; D is ambiguous. CDR1 and CDR2 (germline): SEHNR, FQNEAQ (reference sequence). V lost 1 base and J lost 2, with 9 bases in between. The CDR3 contains 14 residues. The CDR3 is CASSLVASTYEQYF. CDR3 bases: TGTGCCAGCAGCTTAGTGGCTTCAACCTACGAGCAGTACTTC.

In this sample, this clonotype turned up many times. This chain connects TRBV7-9 to TRBJ1-4; TRBD1 might be the D (5 bases). In germline, CDR1 is SEHNR, CDR2 FQNEAQ (reference sequence). Trimming shortened V by 8 bases and J by 11 bases, and 18 bases separated the two germline ends. This CDR3 is built from 13 residues. Written as DNA, the CDR3 is TGTGCCAGCGCGATACGAGGGGAGAAGAAACTGTTTTTT. Translation gives CASAIRGEKKLFF.

This clonotype was seen many times. This clone may be a read error of a much larger clone one base away. The rearrangement uses TRBV5-1 and TRBJ1-4, with D hard to call. Germline V lookup: CDR1 SGHRS, CDR2 YFSETQ. The CDR3 has 16 residues. The CDR3 bases are TGCGCCAGCAGCGCATCTCGGCGGGAGCCTAATGAAAAACGGTTTTTT. Protein sequence: CASSASRREPNEKRFF.

Worth noting for this clonotype: It may be a read error: a sequence one base away is much more abundant. This chain links TRBV9 with TRBJ2-3, with 11 bases aligning to TRBD1. Germline-derived CDR1 and CDR2 are SGDLS and YYNGEE. CDR3 length: 17 residues. Trimming removed 0 bases from V and 0 bases from J; junction bases left unmatched: 3. In DNA, the CDR3 is TGTGCCAGCAGCGTAGAGGGACAGGGGGTTAGCACAGATACGCAGTATTTT. It yields the protein CASSVEGQGVSTDTQYF.

Regarding this clonotype: This may be a read error, as it is one base from a much larger clone. This chain uses TRBV20-1 with TRBJ2-1, with D perhaps TRBD2 (6 bases). The DNA end favors TRBJ2-7, so the J call may be wrong. The CDR3 is 13 residues long. CDR1 and CDR2 from the germline V gene are DFQATT and SNEGSKA (reference sequence). The CDR3 bases are TGCGGGAGCGGGTCGGACTCCTACAATGAGCAGTACTTC. The encoded protein is CGSGSDSYNEQYF.

This clonotype has only a few counts. The rearrangement links TRBV7-2 to TRBJ2-7; D gene unclear. V was trimmed by 3 bases and J by 2 bases, leaving 8 bases between them. The CDR3 contains 13 residues. From germline, CDR1 is SGHTA and CDR2 FQGNSA. The CDR3 region is CASSFNSPYEQYF. CDR3 sequence (DNA): TGTGCCAGCAGCTTTAACTCCCCCTACGAGCAGTACTTC.

CDR3 DNA: TGTGCCTGGCATCCGGGGAACTATGGCTACACCTTC. This encodes CAWHPGNYGYTF. V usage is TRBV30 and J usage is TRBJ1-2; no reliable D call. Germline V gene lookup returns CDR1 GTSNPN and CDR2 SVGIG (reference sequence). This CDR3 spans 12 amino acids. V was clipped by 5 bases and J by 2 bases, with 9 bases between them.

The rearrangement uses TRBV30 and TRBJ1-6, with TRBD1 identical over 11 bases. The germline gives CDR1 GTSNPN, CDR2 SVGIG (reference sequence). The CDR3 sequence is 20 residues long. J was trimmed by 0 bases and V by 4 bases; bases with no gene match: 14. The CDR3 region has the DNA TGTGCCTGGATCCGGTCGGGGACAGGGGGTAGAGGCTCCTATAATTCACCCCTCCACTTT. This sequence encodes CAWIRSGTGGRGSYNSPLHF.